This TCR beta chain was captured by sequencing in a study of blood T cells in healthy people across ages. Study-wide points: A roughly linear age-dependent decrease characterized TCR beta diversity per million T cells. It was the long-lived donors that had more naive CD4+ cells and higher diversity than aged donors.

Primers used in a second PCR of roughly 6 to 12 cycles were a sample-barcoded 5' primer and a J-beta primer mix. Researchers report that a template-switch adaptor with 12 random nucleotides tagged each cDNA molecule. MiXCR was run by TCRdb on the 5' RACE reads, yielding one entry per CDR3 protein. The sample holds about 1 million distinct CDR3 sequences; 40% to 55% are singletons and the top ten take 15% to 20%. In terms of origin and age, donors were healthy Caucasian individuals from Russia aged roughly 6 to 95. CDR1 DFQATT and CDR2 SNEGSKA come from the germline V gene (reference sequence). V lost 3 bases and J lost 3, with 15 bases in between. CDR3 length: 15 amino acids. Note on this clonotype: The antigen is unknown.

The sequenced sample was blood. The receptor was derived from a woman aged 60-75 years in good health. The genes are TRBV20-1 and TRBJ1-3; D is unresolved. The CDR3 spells CSASPAGGIGNTIYF. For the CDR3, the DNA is TGCAGTGCTAGCCCCGCCGGAGGAATTGGAAACACCATATATTTT.